Described below is a single T cell receptor beta chain sequence and its context. This sample is part of a study of technical replicates of blood from several donors. The data were produced by immunoSEQ multiplex PCR, yet TCRdb's version contains in-frame clones alone and is incomplete. There are about 80,000 clones in the sample; approximately 93% occur only once, and 0.37% lies in the top ten. The CDR3 covers 16 residues. Germline values: CDR1 KGHSH, CDR2 LQKENI. V lost 6 bases, J lost 7 bases, and 22 bases lay in between. The sequence was collected from a human donor in good health. V gene TRBV18 combines with J gene TRBJ2-1; the D gene is possibly TRBD2 (5 bases). The sample was T cells isolated from PBMCs. The CDR3 region is CASSPIPRETSNEQFF. The CDR3 DNA reads TGTGCCAGCTCCCCGATTCCACGGGAAACTTCGAATGAGCAGTTCTTC.